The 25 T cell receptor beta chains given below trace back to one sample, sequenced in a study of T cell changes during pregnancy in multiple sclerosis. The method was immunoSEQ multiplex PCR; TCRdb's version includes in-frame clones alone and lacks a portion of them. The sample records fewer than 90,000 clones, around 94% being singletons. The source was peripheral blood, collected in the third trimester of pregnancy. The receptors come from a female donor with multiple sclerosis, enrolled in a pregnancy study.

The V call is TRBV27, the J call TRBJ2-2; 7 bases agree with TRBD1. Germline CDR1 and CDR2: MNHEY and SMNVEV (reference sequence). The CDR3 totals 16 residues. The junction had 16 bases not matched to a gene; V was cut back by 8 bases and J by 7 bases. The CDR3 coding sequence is TGTGCCAGCTGGACCGAGAACAGGGGATATGGCGGGGAGCTGTTTTTT. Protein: CASWTENRGYGGELFF.

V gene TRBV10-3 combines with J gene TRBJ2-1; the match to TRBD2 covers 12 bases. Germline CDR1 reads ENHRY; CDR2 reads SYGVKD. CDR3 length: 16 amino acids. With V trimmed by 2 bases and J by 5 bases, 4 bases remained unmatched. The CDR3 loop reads CAISEAGLAGHNEQFF. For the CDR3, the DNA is TGTGCCATCAGTGAGGCGGGACTAGCGGGTCACAATGAGCAGTTCTTC.

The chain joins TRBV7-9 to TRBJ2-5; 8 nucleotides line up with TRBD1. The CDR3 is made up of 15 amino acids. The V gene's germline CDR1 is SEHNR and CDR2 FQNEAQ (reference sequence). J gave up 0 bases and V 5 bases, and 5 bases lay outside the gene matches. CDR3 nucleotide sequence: TGTGCCAGCAGCCCAGCGGACAGGGACCAAGAGACCCAGTACTTC. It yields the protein CASSPADRDQETQYF.

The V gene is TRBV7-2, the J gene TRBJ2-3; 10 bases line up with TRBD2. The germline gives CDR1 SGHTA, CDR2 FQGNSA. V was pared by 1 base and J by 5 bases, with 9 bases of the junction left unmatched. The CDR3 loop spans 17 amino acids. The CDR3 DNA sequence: TGTGCCAGCAGCTTAGGGAGCGGGAGGGCCGGAAAAGATACGCAGTATTTT. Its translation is CASSLGSGRAGKDTQYF.

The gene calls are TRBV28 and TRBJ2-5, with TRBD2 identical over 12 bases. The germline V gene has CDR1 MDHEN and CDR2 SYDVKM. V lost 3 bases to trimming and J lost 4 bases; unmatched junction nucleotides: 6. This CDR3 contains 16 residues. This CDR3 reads CASSLPGLAGGETQYF. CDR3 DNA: TGTGCCAGCAGTTTGCCGGGACTAGCGGGCGGAGAGACCCAGTACTTC.

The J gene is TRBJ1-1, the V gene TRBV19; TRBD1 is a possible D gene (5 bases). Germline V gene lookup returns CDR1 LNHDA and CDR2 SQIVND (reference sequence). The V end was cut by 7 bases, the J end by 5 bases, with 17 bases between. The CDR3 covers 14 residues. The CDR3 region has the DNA TGTGCCAGTACCCCAAACATCGGGGGGACTGAAGCTTTCTTT. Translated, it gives CASTPNIGGTEAFF.

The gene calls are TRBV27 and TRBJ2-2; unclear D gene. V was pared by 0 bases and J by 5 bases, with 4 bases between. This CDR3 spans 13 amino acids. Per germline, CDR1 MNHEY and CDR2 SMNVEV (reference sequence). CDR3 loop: CASSLSVTGELFF. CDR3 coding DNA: TGTGCCAGCAGTTTATCCGTGACCGGGGAGCTGTTTTTT.

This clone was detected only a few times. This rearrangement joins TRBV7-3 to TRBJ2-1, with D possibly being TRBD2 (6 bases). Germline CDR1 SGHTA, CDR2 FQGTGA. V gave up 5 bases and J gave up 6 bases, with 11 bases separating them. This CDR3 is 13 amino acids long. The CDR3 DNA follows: TGTGCCAGCAGCGTGGGACTCGGCAATGAGCAGTTCTTC. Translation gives CASSVGLGNEQFF.

DNA of the CDR3: TGTGCCTGGAGTGTACAGTACAGTCACTACGAGCAGTACTTC. As protein: CAWSVQYSHYEQYF. The chain has TRBV30 and TRBJ2-7; D remains unclear. Germline V gene sequence: CDR1 GTSNPN, CDR2 SVGIG (reference sequence). The V and J ends lost 0 bases and 3 bases respectively, with 12 bases between them. The length of the CDR3 is 14 residues.

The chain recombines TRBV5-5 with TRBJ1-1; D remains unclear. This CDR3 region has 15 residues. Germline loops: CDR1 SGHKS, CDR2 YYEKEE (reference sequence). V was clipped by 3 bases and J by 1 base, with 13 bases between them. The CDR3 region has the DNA TGTGCCAGCAGCTGGTGGATTACAGCGAACACTGAAGCTTTCTTT. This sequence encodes CASSWWITANTEAFF.

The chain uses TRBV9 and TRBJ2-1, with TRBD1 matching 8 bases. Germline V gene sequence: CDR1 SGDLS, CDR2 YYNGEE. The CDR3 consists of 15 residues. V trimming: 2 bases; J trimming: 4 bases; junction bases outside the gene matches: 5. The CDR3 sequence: CASSVKTGVYNEQFF. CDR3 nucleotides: TGTGCCAGCAGCGTGAAGACAGGGGTATACAATGAGCAGTTCTTC.

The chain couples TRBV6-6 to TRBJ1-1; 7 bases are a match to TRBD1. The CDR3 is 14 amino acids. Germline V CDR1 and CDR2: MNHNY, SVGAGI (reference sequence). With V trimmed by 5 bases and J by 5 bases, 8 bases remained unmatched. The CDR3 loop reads CASSIRQGGTEAFF. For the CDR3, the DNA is TGTGCCAGCAGTATTCGACAGGGCGGAACTGAAGCTTTCTTT.

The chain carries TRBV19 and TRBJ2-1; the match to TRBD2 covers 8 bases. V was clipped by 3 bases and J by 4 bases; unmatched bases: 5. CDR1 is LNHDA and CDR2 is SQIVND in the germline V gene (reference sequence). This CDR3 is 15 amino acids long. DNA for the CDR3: TGTGCCAGTAGTATCGAACTAGCGGATTACAATGAGCAGTTCTTC. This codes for CASSIELADYNEQFF.

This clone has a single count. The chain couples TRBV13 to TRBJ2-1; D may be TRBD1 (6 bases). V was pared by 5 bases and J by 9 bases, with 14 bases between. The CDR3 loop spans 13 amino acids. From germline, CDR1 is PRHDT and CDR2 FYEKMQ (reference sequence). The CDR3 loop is CASSGQGLGEQFF. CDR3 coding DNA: TGTGCCAGCAGCGGCCAGGGGTTAGGTGAGCAGTTCTTC.

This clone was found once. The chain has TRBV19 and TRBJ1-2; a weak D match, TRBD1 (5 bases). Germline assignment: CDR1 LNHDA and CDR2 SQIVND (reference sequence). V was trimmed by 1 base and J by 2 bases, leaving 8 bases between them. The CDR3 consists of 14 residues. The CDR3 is CASSIVYRNYGYTF. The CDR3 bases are TGTGCCAGTAGTATAGTCTACAGGAACTATGGCTACACCTTC.

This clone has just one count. CDR3 DNA: TGTGCCAGCAGCTTCCAGCGGAGTGCAGTAACTAGCACAGATACGCAGTATTTT. Amino acids: CASSFQRSAVTSTDTQYF. The rearrangement uses TRBV7-8 and TRBJ2-3; a weak D match, TRBD2 (5 bases). The CDR3 contains 18 residues. Trimming took 3 bases from V and 0 from J, leaving 19 bases between them. CDR1 SGHVS and CDR2 FQNEAQ come from the germline V gene.

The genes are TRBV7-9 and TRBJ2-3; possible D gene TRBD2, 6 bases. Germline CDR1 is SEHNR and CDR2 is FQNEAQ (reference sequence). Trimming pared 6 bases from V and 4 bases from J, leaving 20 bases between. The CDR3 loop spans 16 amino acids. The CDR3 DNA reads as TGTGCCAGCAGTCGTACGTTGCGGGAATTGGCAGATACGCAGTATTTT. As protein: CASSRTLRELADTQYF.

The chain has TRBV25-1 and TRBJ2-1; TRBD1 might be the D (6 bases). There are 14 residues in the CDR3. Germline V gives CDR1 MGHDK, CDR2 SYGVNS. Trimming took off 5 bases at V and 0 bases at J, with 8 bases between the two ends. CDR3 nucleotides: TGTGCCAGCAGTAAAGGGGGCTCCTACAATGAGCAGTTCTTC. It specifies CASSKGGSYNEQFF.

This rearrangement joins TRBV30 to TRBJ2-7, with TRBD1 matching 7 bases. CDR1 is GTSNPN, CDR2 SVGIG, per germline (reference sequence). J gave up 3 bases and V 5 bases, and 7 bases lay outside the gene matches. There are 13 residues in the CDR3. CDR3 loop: CAWSRGQLYEQYF. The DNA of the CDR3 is TGTGCCTGGTCTAGGGGGCAGCTCTACGAGCAGTACTTC.

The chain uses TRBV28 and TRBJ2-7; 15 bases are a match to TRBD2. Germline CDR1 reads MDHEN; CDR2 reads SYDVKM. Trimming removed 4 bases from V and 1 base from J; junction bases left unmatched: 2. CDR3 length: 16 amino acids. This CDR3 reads CASSSGTSGRSYEQYF. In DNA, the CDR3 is TGTGCCAGCAGTTCAGGGACTAGCGGGAGGTCCTACGAGCAGTACTTC.

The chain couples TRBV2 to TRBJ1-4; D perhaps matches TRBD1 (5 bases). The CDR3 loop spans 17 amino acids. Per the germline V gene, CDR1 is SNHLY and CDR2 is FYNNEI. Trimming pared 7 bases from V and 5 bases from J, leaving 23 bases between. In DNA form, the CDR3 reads TGTGCCAGCATGGGGCAGGGCCTTGTCCGTCACAATGAAAAACTGTTTTTT. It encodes CASMGQGLVRHNEKLFF.

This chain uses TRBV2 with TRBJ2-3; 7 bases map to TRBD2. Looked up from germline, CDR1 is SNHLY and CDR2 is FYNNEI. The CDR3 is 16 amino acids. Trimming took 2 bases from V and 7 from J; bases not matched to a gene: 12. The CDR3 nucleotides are TGTGCCAGCAGTGAAAGAGGGCTAGCGGTACCCAATACGCAGTATTTT. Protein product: CASSERGLAVPNTQYF. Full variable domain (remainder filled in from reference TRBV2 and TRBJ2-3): EPEVTQTPSHQVTQMGQEVILRCVPISNHLYFYWYRQILGQKVEFLVSFYNNEISEKSEIFDDQFSVERPDGSNFTLKIRSTKLEDSAMYFCASSERGLAVPNTQYFGPGTRLTVL.

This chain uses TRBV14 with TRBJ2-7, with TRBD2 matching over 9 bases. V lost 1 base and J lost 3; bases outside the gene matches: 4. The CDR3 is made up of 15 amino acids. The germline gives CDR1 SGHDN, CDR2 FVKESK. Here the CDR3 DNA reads TGTGCCAGCAGCCAAGGACTAGCGGACCTCTACGAGCAGTACTTC. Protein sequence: CASSQGLADLYEQYF.

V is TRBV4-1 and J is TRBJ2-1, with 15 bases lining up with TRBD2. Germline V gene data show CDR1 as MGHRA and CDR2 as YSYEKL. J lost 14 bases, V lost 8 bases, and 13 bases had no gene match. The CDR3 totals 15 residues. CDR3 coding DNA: TGCGCCAGCGGGGGTCGAGGACTAGCGGGAGGGCCGGAGTTCTTC. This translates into CASGGRGLAGGPEFF.

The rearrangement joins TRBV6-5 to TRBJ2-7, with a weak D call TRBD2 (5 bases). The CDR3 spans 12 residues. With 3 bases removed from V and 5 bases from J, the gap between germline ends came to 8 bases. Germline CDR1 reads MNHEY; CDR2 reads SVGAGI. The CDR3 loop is CASSYWGDEQYF. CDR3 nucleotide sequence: TGTGCCAGCAGTTATTGGGGAGACGAGCAGTACTTC.